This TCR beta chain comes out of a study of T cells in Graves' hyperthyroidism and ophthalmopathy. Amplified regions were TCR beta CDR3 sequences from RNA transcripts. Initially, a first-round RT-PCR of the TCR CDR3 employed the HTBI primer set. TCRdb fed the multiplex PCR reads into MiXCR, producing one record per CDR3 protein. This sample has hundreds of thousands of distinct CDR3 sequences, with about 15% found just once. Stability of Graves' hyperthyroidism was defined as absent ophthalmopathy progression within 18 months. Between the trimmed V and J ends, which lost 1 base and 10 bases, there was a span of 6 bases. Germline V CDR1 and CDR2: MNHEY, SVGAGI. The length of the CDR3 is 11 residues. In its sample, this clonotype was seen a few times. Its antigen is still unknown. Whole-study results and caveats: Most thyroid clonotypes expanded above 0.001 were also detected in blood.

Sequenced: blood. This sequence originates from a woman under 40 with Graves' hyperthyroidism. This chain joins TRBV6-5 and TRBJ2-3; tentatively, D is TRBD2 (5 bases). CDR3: CASSYYGAQYF. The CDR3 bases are TGTGCCAGCAGTTACTACGGGGCGCAGTATTTT.